These 31 T cell receptor beta chains were sequenced from one sample in a study of shared T cell receptors in the human thymus. The data were produced by immunoSEQ multiplex PCR, yet TCRdb's version contains in-frame clones alone and is incomplete. The table includes 540,000 or so clones, approximately 80% detected once. These data were also filed under a second study, of human thymus T cells.

The sequencing sample was made of thymocytes. The receptor source for this set is a boy under two years old with a congenital heart defect.

This clone was detected only once. J is TRBJ1-2 and V is TRBV28, with a possible D match to TRBD1 (6 bases). V was shortened by 6 bases and J by 3 bases, with 14 bases between the two germline ends. Germline-derived CDR1 and CDR2 are MDHEN and SYDVKM. This CDR3 region has 14 residues. Here the CDR3 reads CASRCQGKDYGYTF. The CDR3 DNA reads TGTGCCAGCAGATGCCAGGGGAAGGACTATGGCTACACCTTC.

This clone was seen more than once but under ten times. The chain is built from TRBV28 and TRBJ1-2; 10 bases are a match to TRBD1. From germline, CDR1 is MDHEN and CDR2 SYDVKM. V lost 8 bases to trimming and J lost 2 bases; unmatched junction nucleotides: 5. The CDR3 totals 14 residues. The CDR3 is CASAGQGPNYGYTF. CDR3 bases: TGTGCCAGCGCGGGACAGGGGCCCAACTATGGCTACACCTTC.

The rearrangement joins TRBV9 to TRBJ2-3; 9 bases are a match to TRBD2. The CDR3 is made up of 16 amino acids. Germline trimming cut 0 bases from V and 0 bases from J; bases unmatched to any gene: 2. CDR1 and CDR2 (germline): SGDLS, YYNGEE. The CDR3 here is CASSVGTSASTDTQYF. The CDR3 bases are TGTGCCAGCAGCGTAGGGACTAGCGCTAGCACAGATACGCAGTATTTT.

J is TRBJ1-5 and V is TRBV19, with 8 bases identical to TRBD1. The CDR3 loop spans 16 amino acids. With 5 bases clipped from V and 1 base from J, the junction kept 7 bases outside the gene matches. From germline, CDR1 is LNHDA and CDR2 SQIVND (reference sequence). The CDR3 nucleotides read TGTGCCAGTAGTCCCCGACAGGGGCGAAGCAATCAGCCCCAGCATTTT. It codes for CASSPRQGRSNQPQHF.

V gene TRBV5-3 combines with J gene TRBJ1-5, with D hard to call. TRBV5-3 is an ORF, and what it does is uncertain. V was clipped by 0 bases and J by 7 bases, with 17 bases between them. This CDR3 has 16 residues. The CDR3 reads CARSLARKAPSQPQHF. CDR3 coding DNA: TGTGCCAGAAGCTTGGCGCGGAAAGCCCCCAGCCAGCCCCAGCATTTT.

This clone was recorded only once. The chain joins TRBV9 to TRBJ1-2, with 9 bases aligning to TRBD1. This CDR3 is 17 amino acids long. The germline V gene has CDR1 SGDLS and CDR2 YYNGEE. V shed 0 bases and J 7 bases; nucleotides not matched to a gene: 13. The CDR3 is CASSVARTRTGAVGYTF. Written as DNA, the CDR3 is TGTGCCAGCAGCGTAGCCAGGACCCGGACAGGGGCTGTTGGCTACACCTTC.

This chain uses TRBV30 with TRBJ1-2, with TRBD1 identical over 7 bases. Germline V gene data show CDR1 as GTSNPN and CDR2 as SVGIG (reference sequence). CDR3 length: 12 residues. Trimming removed 3 bases from V and 8 bases from J; junction bases left unmatched: 6. The CDR3 loop is CAWSEGAGGYTF. CDR3 DNA: TGTGCCTGGAGCGAGGGGGCAGGGGGCTACACCTTC.

The V and J genes are TRBV7-2 and TRBJ2-5; 8 nucleotides match TRBD1. The CDR3 has 15 amino acids. CDR1 is SGHTA and CDR2 is FQGNSA in the germline V gene. Germline trimming cut 5 bases from V and 5 bases from J; bases unmatched to any gene: 10. For the CDR3, the DNA is TGTGCCAGCAGCCCTTCGGACAGGGCCGATGAGACCCAGTACTTC. Amino acids: CASSPSDRADETQYF. Supplemented by reference TRBV7-2 and TRBJ2-5, the full variable domain reads GAGVSQSPSNKVTEKGKDVELRCDPISGHTALYWYRQSLGQGLEFLIYFQGNSAPDKSGLPSDRFSAERTGGSVSTLTIQRTQQEDSAVYLCASSPSDRADETQYFGPGTRLLVL.

The chain combines TRBV6-5 with TRBJ2-1; TRBD1 might be the D (5 bases). Germline loops: CDR1 MNHEY, CDR2 SVGAGI. CDR3 length equals 16 residues. Trimming took 4 bases from V and 0 from J, leaving 13 bases between them. The CDR3 nucleotides are TGTGCCAGCAGTTCCTTCAGGGTAGGCTCCTACAATGAGCAGTTCTTC. This encodes CASSSFRVGSYNEQFF.

The chain links TRBV7-9 to TRBJ2-1, with D hard to call. V lost 1 base and J lost 7, with 8 bases in between. The CDR3 has 13 residues. Per germline, CDR1 SEHNR and CDR2 FQNEAQ (reference sequence). DNA for the CDR3: TGTGCCAGCAGCTTAGAAGACGGGAATGAGCAGTTCTTC. Its protein product is CASSLEDGNEQFF. The full variable domain, with the rest looked up from reference TRBV7-9 and TRBJ2-1, is DTGVSQNPRHKITKRGQNVTFRCDPISEHNRLYWYRQTLGQGPEFLTYFQNEAQLEKSRLLSDRFSAERPKGSFSTLEIQRTEQGDSAMYLCASSLEDGNEQFFGPGTRLTVL.

This clone was recorded only once. CDR3 bases: TGTGCTAGTGTTCCCCTGGGAGACCAAGAGACCCAGTACTTC. Translated, it gives CASVPLGDQETQYF. The chain combines TRBV12-5 with TRBJ2-5; maybe TRBD2 (5 bases). Germline V lookup: CDR1 LGHNT, CDR2 FRNRAP. Trimming removed 7 bases from V and 0 bases from J, with 12 bases in between. CDR3 length: 14 amino acids.

This clone was counted once. V and J are TRBV18 and TRBJ2-3; 13 nucleotides match TRBD2. The junction had 3 bases not matched to a gene; V was cut back by 3 bases and J by 0 bases. This CDR3 has 17 amino acids. CDR1 is KGHSH, CDR2 LQKENI, per germline. The CDR3 DNA is TGTGCCAGCTCACCCACTAGCGGGAGGGCTAGCACAGATACGCAGTATTTT. This sequence encodes CASSPTSGRASTDTQYF. Supplemented by reference TRBV18 and TRBJ2-3, the full variable domain reads NAGVMQNPRHLVRRRGQEARLRCSPMKGHSHVYWYRQLPEEGLKFMVYLQKENIIDESGMPKERFSAEFPKEGPSILRIQQVVRGDSAAYFCASSPTSGRASTDTQYFGPGTRLTVL.

V gene TRBV5-4 combines with J gene TRBJ2-5; tentative D call: TRBD2 (5 bases). Trimming took off 3 bases at V and 7 bases at J, with 28 bases between the two ends. The CDR3 runs 18 residues. Germline V gene data show CDR1 as SGHNT and CDR2 as YYREEE (reference sequence). The DNA for the CDR3 is TGTGCCAGCAGCTCCCAGCCGGTAGAGCGGTTATCCCGCCCGACCCAGTACTTC. Translated, it gives CASSSQPVERLSRPTQYF.

A few counts support this clone. V and J are TRBV4-3 and TRBJ2-7; 8 bases line up with TRBD2. The CDR3 is made up of 16 amino acids. With 0 bases clipped from V and 4 bases from J, the junction kept 8 bases outside the gene matches. Germline V lookup: CDR1 LGHNA, CDR2 YSLEER. CDR3 nucleotides: TGCGCCAGCAGCCAAGACTTGCGACGGGAGGGTTACGAGCAGTACTTC. Its translation: CASSQDLRREGYEQYF.

V is TRBV19 and J is TRBJ1-2; D gene ambiguous. Germline V gene sequence: CDR1 LNHDA, CDR2 SQIVND (reference sequence). CDR3 length equals 9 residues. Deletions cut 4 bases from V and 9 bases from J, with 3 bases between. CDR3 DNA sequence: TGTGCCAGTAGTAGGCGCTACACCTTC. Its protein product is CASSRRYTF.

This chain uses TRBV9 with TRBJ2-3; weak D call: TRBD1 (5 bases). Per the germline V gene, CDR1 is SGDLS and CDR2 is YYNGEE. The CDR3 length is 14 residues. V lost 0 bases, J lost 3 bases, and 8 bases lay in between. For the CDR3, the DNA is TGTGCCAGCAGCGTAGATTCAGGGACAGATACGCAGTATTTT. It encodes CASSVDSGTDTQYF.

The chain combines TRBV19 with TRBJ1-5; D gene unclear. Germline lookup yields CDR1 LNHDA and CDR2 SQIVND (reference sequence). The CDR3 length is 14 residues. The V end was cut by 7 bases, the J end by 0 bases, with 10 bases between. The CDR3 DNA reads as TGTGCCAGTATGGCAGGCTATAGCAATCAGCCCCAGCATTTT. This sequence encodes CASMAGYSNQPQHF.

The gene calls are TRBV27 and TRBJ2-1; TRBD2 might be the D (5 bases). Per germline, CDR1 MNHEY and CDR2 SMNVEV (reference sequence). The V end was cut by 6 bases, the J end by 14 bases, with 29 bases between. This CDR3 has 16 amino acids. CDR3 sequence (DNA): TGTGCCAGCAGCCCTACATCGTTGCCTAGCCCCCTGTCTGAGTTCTTC. Translation: CASSPTSLPSPLSEFF.

This clone was picked up a small number of times. The rearrangement uses TRBV30 and TRBJ1-5; TRBD1 matches at 8 bases. Trimming took 0 bases from V and 4 from J; bases not matched to a gene: 14. This CDR3 has 18 residues. Germline V gene sequence: CDR1 GTSNPN, CDR2 SVGIG (reference sequence). The CDR3 sequence is CAWSVAGGLNNLNQPQHF. In nucleotides, the CDR3 is TGTGCCTGGAGTGTAGCAGGGGGCCTAAACAACTTAAATCAGCCCCAGCATTTT.

J is TRBJ2-1 and V is TRBV4-1, with unresolved D. Trimming removed 0 bases at V and 0 bases at J, with 6 bases between. The CDR3 has 15 residues. Germline-derived CDR1 and CDR2 are MGHRA and YSYEKL. This chain's CDR3 is CASSQDSFSYNEQFF. In DNA form, the CDR3 reads TGCGCCAGCAGCCAAGATAGCTTCTCCTACAATGAGCAGTTCTTC.

Turning to this clone: Other DNA variants within this sample encode the same CDR3. The chain carries TRBV7-2 and TRBJ2-7, with D perhaps matching TRBD2 (6 bases). Trimming took off 6 bases at V and 0 bases at J, with 12 bases between the two ends. The CDR3 consists of 14 residues. CDR1 and CDR2 from the germline V gene are SGHTA and FQGNSA. CDR3 nucleotide sequence: TGTGCCAGCAGGACCGTGGGGGGCTCCTACGAGCAGTACTTC. Translation gives CASRTVGGSYEQYF.

This chain joins TRBV12-5 and TRBJ2-5; D perhaps matches TRBD2 (5 bases). The CDR3 runs 13 residues. The ends were cut back, 6 bases at V and 3 bases at J, with 11 bases in the middle. Germline assignment: CDR1 LGHNT and CDR2 FRNRAP. CDR3 sequence (DNA): TGTGCTAGTGGAAGTGTGGGAGAAGAGACCCAGTACTTC. This sequence encodes CASGSVGEETQYF.

The rearrangement uses TRBV5-1 and TRBJ2-1, with TRBD2 as a possible D gene (7 bases). Germline CDR1 SGHRS, CDR2 YFSETQ. This CDR3 has 14 amino acids. Trimming took 4 bases from V and 5 from J, leaving 13 bases between them. This CDR3 reads CASSAGDTNNEQFF. The DNA of the CDR3 is TGCGCCAGCAGCGCGGGGGACACCAACAATGAGCAGTTCTTC.

This clone was seen only once. The chain recombines TRBV4-1 with TRBJ2-4; 9 bases fit TRBD2. V lost 6 bases and J lost 3; bases outside the gene matches: 9. The length of the CDR3 is 16 residues. Germline assignment: CDR1 MGHRA and CDR2 YSYEKL. The CDR3 spells CASRPVAGEDKNIQYF. DNA of the CDR3: TGCGCCAGCAGGCCTGTAGCGGGAGAGGACAAAAACATTCAGTACTTC.

The chain employs TRBV6-1 and TRBJ1-3; D is undetermined. The CDR3 contains 16 residues. The germline V gene has CDR1 MNHNS and CDR2 SASEGT. V was pared by 2 bases and J by 0 bases, with 11 bases between. The CDR3 loop reads CASSEQKANSGNTIYF. For the CDR3, the DNA is TGTGCCAGCAGTGAACAGAAAGCGAACTCTGGAAACACCATATATTTT.

In DNA form, the CDR3 reads TGTGCCAGCTCATCAAATCCCGGGACACACGGTCTGGGTGAAAAACTGTTTTTT. Protein product: CASSSNPGTHGLGEKLFF. The V call is TRBV18, the J call TRBJ1-4, with a possible D match to TRBD1 (6 bases). This CDR3 is 18 amino acids long. V was trimmed by 5 bases and J by 7 bases, leaving 26 bases between them. The germline CDR1 and CDR2 sequences are KGHSH and LQKENI. Based on the CDR3 plus reference TRBV18 and TRBJ1-4, the full variable domain is NAGVMQNPRHLVRRRGQEARLRCSPMKGHSHVYWYRQLPEEGLKFMVYLQKENIIDESGMPKERFSAEFPKEGPSILRIQQVVRGDSAAYFCASSSNPGTHGLGEKLFFGSGTQLSVL.

J is TRBJ1-2 and V is TRBV5-6, with 8 bases aligning to TRBD1. Germline-derived CDR1 and CDR2 are SGHDT and YYEEEE. This CDR3 has 15 amino acids. V was pared by 3 bases and J by 3 bases, with 7 bases of the junction left unmatched. This CDR3 is CASSSVGTGHYGYTF. The CDR3 bases are TGTGCCAGCAGCTCCGTGGGGACAGGACACTATGGCTACACCTTC. Full variable domain (remainder filled in from reference TRBV5-6 and TRBJ1-2): DAGVTQSPTHLIKTRGQQVTLRCSPKSGHDTVSWYQQALGQGPQFIFQYYEEEERQRGNFPDRFSGHQFPNYSSELNVNALLLGDSALYLCASSSVGTGHYGYTFGSGTRLTVV.

As to this clone: The sample contains more than one DNA sequence encoding this CDR3. This chain links TRBV6-5 with TRBJ1-3; no clear D. CDR3 length: 15 amino acids. Deletions cut 0 bases from V and 0 bases from J, with 6 bases between. Per the germline V gene, CDR1 is MNHEY and CDR2 is SVGAGI. The CDR3 nucleotides are TGTGCCAGCAGTTACTCGGAGGGCTCTGGAAACACCATATATTTT. This sequence encodes CASSYSEGSGNTIYF.

This clone was observed a few times. The V and J genes are TRBV4-3 and TRBJ1-1, with D possibly matching TRBD1 (5 bases). The CDR3 has 15 residues. Germline lookup yields CDR1 LGHNA and CDR2 YSLEER. V lost 0 bases to trimming and J lost 3 bases, with 11 bases between them. The DNA of the CDR3 is TGCGCCAGCAGCCAAGAAATCAGGGTAGACACTGAAGCTTTCTTT. Its protein product is CASSQEIRVDTEAFF.

This chain connects TRBV6-6 to TRBJ1-2; 12 bases fit TRBD1. The CDR3 has 15 residues. The germline gives CDR1 MNHNY, CDR2 SVGAGI (reference sequence). V was clipped by 0 bases and J by 8 bases; unmatched bases: 4. CDR3 in amino acids: CASSYSGTGGQGYTF. The CDR3 DNA reads TGTGCCAGCAGTTACTCAGGGACAGGGGGCCAGGGCTACACCTTC.

J is TRBJ1-1 and V is TRBV10-1; a possible D gene is TRBD1 (6 bases). V dropped 3 bases and J dropped 5 bases, with 10 bases sitting between them. Germline CDR1 and CDR2: WNHNN and SYGVQD (reference sequence). The CDR3 runs to 13 residues. The DNA for the CDR3 is TGCGCCAGCAGTGACAGGGGACGGACTGAAGCTTTCTTT. Amino acids: CASSDRGRTEAFF.